One T cell receptor (beta chain) is described in this entry. Its recognized antigen is unknown. Base-call qualities are not available, and no considerably larger clone is one nucleotide away. The sample originates from a study of blood T cell repertoires in COVID-19 (dated by TCRdb to 2020 to 2022). Notes on the research overall: Samples covering the acute and convalescent phases of COVID-19 were provided by collaborators in the United States, Italy and Spain. The material from the prospective study consisted of cDNA or gDNA derived from T cells, B-cell-depleted T cells, or PBMCs. Deeply sampled blood TCRbeta repertoires from subjects exposed to, actively infected with, or recovered from COVID-19 were included in the dataset. The repertoires were released in a freely available public database intended as a resource for research on the immune response to SARS-CoV-2. Samples came from the ongoing ImmuneRACE study (first 160 participants) plus 1,254 subjects from 6 global collaborators. The sample metadata nearly always contained a de-identified subject ID, COVID-19 status, age in years and sex. Where available, HLA class I and class II types were taken from metadata supplied by the sample provider and were not determined by assay-based typing. Study-wide conclusions, independent of this receptor: Clinical and demographic metadata were provided uncurated, with the amount varying by source and participant.

TCRbeta CDR3 regions were amplified from genomic DNA using the immunoSEQ Assay, a bias-controlled multiplex PCR. The original pipeline was this. The number of nucleated cells in each sample was estimated by amplification of reference gene primers within the assay. To quantify the absolute abundance of each unique TCRbeta CDR3 rearrangement, sequence reads were collapsed and filtered. For each sample, productive Simpson clonality was calculated by taking the square root of Simpson's diversity index across productive rearrangements. Drawn from immuneACCESS, this table holds only the in-frame rearrangements with V and J called that TCRdb kept. Clones are partly lost; checked studies trace under half to an unresolved V gene and leave the rest unexplained. The V and J calls and the clone size are those of that table, but D and trimming were determined from the DNA. The sample table records over 200,000 clones; 86% of these occur just once. Together, the top ten hold around 2.2% of the sample.

The V end loses 6 bases and the J end loses 5 bases, and a stretch of 19 bases separates them. Per the germline V gene, LGHNT is the CDR1 and FRNRAP is the CDR2. The CDR3 numbers 15 residues from cysteine through phenylalanine. Only the CDR3 DNA stays, 45 bases, in frame from base 1. Another Seattle source contributed samples from volunteer blood donors who had recovered from COVID-19. Whole blood was collected in K2EDTA tubes by collaborating institutions according to the institutions' own protocols. For TCRbeta analysis, collaborators shipped samples in one of three forms: frozen whole blood, isolated PBMCs, or DNA extracted from either of those sample types.

The receptor chain draws on TRBV12-5 and TRBJ1-1; matching of 5 bases hints at TRBD1 as the D gene. Input material: peripheral blood. This clonotype originated in a man between 25 and 39 years old who had recovered from COVID-19. The DNA sequence reads TGTGCTAGTGGCCCAGGGTCCTCGGAACGGACTGAAGCTTTCTTT. Its translation is CASGPGSSERTEAFF.